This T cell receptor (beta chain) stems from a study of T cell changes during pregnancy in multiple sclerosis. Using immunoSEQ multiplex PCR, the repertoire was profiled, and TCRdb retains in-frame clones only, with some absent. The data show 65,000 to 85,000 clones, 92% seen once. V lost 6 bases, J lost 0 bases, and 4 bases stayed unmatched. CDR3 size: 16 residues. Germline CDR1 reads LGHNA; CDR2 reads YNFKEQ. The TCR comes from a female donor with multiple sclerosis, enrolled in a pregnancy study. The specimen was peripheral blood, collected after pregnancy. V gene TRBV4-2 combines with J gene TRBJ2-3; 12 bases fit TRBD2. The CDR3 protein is CASSRTSGTSTDTQYF. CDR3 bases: TGTGCCAGCAGTCGGACTAGCGGGACTAGCACAGATACGCAGTATTTT.